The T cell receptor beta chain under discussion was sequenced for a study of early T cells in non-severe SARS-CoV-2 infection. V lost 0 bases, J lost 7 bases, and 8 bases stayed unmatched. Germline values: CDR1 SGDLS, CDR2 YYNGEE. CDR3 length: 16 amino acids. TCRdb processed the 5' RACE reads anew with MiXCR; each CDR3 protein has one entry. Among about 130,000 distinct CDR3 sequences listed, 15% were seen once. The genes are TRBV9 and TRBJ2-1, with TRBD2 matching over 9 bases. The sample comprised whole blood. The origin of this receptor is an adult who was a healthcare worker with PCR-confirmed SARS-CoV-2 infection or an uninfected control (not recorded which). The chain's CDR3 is CASSVGLAGWLNEQFF. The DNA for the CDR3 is TGTGCCAGCAGCGTAGGGCTAGCGGGGTGGTTGAATGAGCAGTTCTTC.